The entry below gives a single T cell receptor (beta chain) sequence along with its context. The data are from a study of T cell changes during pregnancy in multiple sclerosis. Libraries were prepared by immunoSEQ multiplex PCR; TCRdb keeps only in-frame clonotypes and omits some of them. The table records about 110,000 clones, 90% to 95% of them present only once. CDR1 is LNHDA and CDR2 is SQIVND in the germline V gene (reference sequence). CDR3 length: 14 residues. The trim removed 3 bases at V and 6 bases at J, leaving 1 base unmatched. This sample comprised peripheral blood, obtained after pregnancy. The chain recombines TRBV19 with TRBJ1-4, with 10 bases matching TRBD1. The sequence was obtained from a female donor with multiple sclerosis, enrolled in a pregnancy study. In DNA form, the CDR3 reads TGTGCCAGTAGTATGGACAGGGGGGATGAAAAACTGTTTTTT. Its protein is CASSMDRGDEKLFF.